Below, one TCR beta chain is given with its context. Per the original methods: Reference gene primer amplification yielded estimated nucleated cell counts. This table comes from immunoSEQ multiplex PCR, and its TCRdb copy is limited to in-frame clones, with some not included. V and J calls and clone size are copied from that table; D and trimming were computed from the DNA. The top ten hold roughly 20% of the sample, which has approximately 69,000 clones, roughly 79% seen once. The data belong to a study of blood T cell repertoires in COVID-19. The overall study: Sites across the United States, Italy and Spain contributed samples from acute and convalescent COVID-19.

V lost 5 bases and J 10 bases, leaving 18 bases between the germline ends. From germline, CDR1 is SGHNT and CDR2 YENEEA. The CDR3 is 15 residues long. This chain uses TRBV11-3 with TRBJ1-6; possible D gene TRBD1, 5 bases. The clonotype comes from a woman aged 70-85 years with acute or convalescent COVID-19. The sequenced sample was peripheral blood. CDR3 residues: CASSARRGRESPLHF. CDR3 nucleotides: TGTGCCAGCAGCGCGAGGAGGGGCCGGGAATCACCCCTCCACTTT.